This T cell receptor beta chain was observed in a study of shared clonotypes between healthy human individuals. General observations from the study: It was the non-shared clonotypes that had lower generation probabilities than clonotypes shared by all four donors.

The table came from immunoSEQ multiplex PCR; TCRdb's copy has only in-frame clones and leaves some out. This sample has about 2.3 million clones, with 80% to 95% found just once. Concerning this clone itself: No antigen is known for it. The sample carries other DNA sequences with the same CDR3.

The CDR3 is 12 amino acids. With 6 bases removed from V and 2 bases from J, the gap between germline ends came to 9 bases. Germline loops: CDR1 SQVTM, CDR2 ANQGSEA. The V gene is TRBV29-1, the J gene TRBJ2-3; unclear D gene. Specimen: naive CD4+ T cells from PBMCs. Described subset: CD45RA+ positively selected. The sequence derives from a man aged 18-30 years in good health. Some clones in this sample may be carry-over from other donors' samples. In DNA, the CDR3 is TGCAGCGTGCTCCAAAACACAGATACGCAGTATTTT. Its protein product is CSVLQNTDTQYF.